The 8 T cell receptor beta chains in this list originate from one sample, sequenced in a study of blood T cell repertoires in COVID-19. TCRdb's table, derived via immunoSEQ multiplex PCR, lists solely in-frame clones and lacks some. The sample carries 120,000 to 150,000 clones, nearly 85% recorded once. The sequenced sample consisted of PBMCs or T cells enriched from blood (not recorded which). All receptors come from a man aged 50-60 years in a cohort exposed to, infected with or recovered from COVID-19 (not recorded which).

The genes are TRBV30 and TRBJ2-7; D is unclear. Germline V gene lookup returns CDR1 GTSNPN and CDR2 SVGIG (reference sequence). Deletions cut 0 bases from V and 3 bases from J, with 6 bases between. This CDR3 contains 12 residues. The CDR3 bases are TGTGCCTGGAGTGTACTCGGCTACGAGCAGTACTTC. Its protein is CAWSVLGYEQYF.

This clone was seen a handful of times. The chain links TRBV30 to TRBJ1-2; TRBD1 agrees at 11 bases. This CDR3 region has 13 residues. Germline CDR1 is GTSNPN and CDR2 is SVGIG (reference sequence). J lost 14 bases, V lost 2 bases, and 10 bases had no gene match. The CDR3 is CAWSLGQGARLTF. The CDR3 DNA reads as TGTGCCTGGAGTCTCGGACAGGGGGCCCGTCTGACCTTC.

V and J are TRBV18 and TRBJ1-1, with D uncertain. V dropped 0 bases and J dropped 1 base, with 12 bases sitting between them. The CDR3 length is 16 residues. Germline CDR1 is KGHSH and CDR2 is LQKENI. CDR3 protein: CASSPPSLAGNTEAFF. The CDR3 DNA is TGTGCCAGCTCACCACCGAGTCTGGCAGGGAACACTGAAGCTTTCTTT. Looking up the rest from reference TRBV18 and TRBJ1-1 gives the full variable domain: NAGVMQNPRHLVRRRGQEARLRCSPMKGHSHVYWYRQLPEEGLKFMVYLQKENIIDESGMPKERFSAEFPKEGPSILRIQQVVRGDSAAYFCASSPPSLAGNTEAFFGQGTRLTVV.

The chain carries TRBV6-5 and TRBJ1-1, with D perhaps TRBD1 (5 bases). CDR1 is MNHEY and CDR2 is SVGAGI in the germline V gene. The CDR3 length is 13 residues. The V end lost 6 bases, the J end lost 3 bases, and 11 bases lay between the germline ends. The CDR3 loop is CASRTTGYTEAFF. The CDR3 DNA reads as TGTGCCAGCAGGACCACAGGCTACACTGAAGCTTTCTTT.

J is TRBJ2-1 and V is TRBV5-1; 9 bases line up with TRBD2. The germline CDR1 and CDR2 sequences are SGHRS and YFSETQ. V shed 2 bases, J shed 7 bases, and the junction held 13 bases outside the gene matches. The CDR3 spans 17 residues. CDR3 DNA sequence: TGCGCCAGCAGCTTAGGGATCGCGGGGGGGCCGGGGAATGAGCAGTTCTTC. It codes for CASSLGIAGGPGNEQFF.

The rearrangement joins TRBV5-4 to TRBJ2-2; 14 nucleotides agree with TRBD2. Germline trimming cut 4 bases from V and 3 bases from J; bases unmatched to any gene: 2. Germline V gene lookup returns CDR1 SGHNT and CDR2 YYREEE (reference sequence). The CDR3 is made up of 16 amino acids. CDR3 in DNA: TGTGCCAGCAGCCTGGGACTAGCGGGAGACACCGGGGAGCTGTTTTTT. Translated, it gives CASSLGLAGDTGELFF.

V is TRBV12-3 or TRBV12-4 and J is TRBJ1-1; D is undetermined. This CDR3 is 11 amino acids long. Trimming pared 10 bases from V and 0 bases from J, leaving 6 bases between. The CDR3: CAIRVNTEAFF. CDR3 DNA: TGTGCCATTAGAGTGAACACTGAAGCTTTCTTT.

The chain links TRBV5-8 to TRBJ1-1, with 7 bases that match TRBD1. This CDR3 region has 15 residues. The V segment lost 0 bases and the J segment 3 bases; nucleotides outside the gene matches: 5. The germline V gene encodes CDR1 SGHTS and CDR2 YDEGEE. The CDR3: CASSLVGQKHTEAFF. The CDR3 region has the DNA TGTGCCAGCAGCTTGGTGGGACAGAAGCACACTGAAGCTTTCTTT.